The clone carrying this T cell receptor beta chain came up once. As yet, its antigen is unknown. The entry originates in a study of CD8 T cells in Susac syndrome. For the study at large: Patients with Susac syndrome had blood drawn and were at that point therapy-naive, on corticosteroids, or on intravenous immunoglobulin alone. Study outcomes and limitations: The study acknowledged a relatively small number of individuals in its TCR sequencing and HLA analysis.

All included Susac syndrome patients satisfied recently defined diagnostic criteria for definite or probable disease. The CDR3 extends over 15 amino acids. The junction had 12 bases not matched to a gene; V was cut back by 6 bases and J by 2 bases. Germline CDR1 GTSNPN, CDR2 SVGIG (reference sequence). With random hexamers, reverse transcription was performed on about 0.5 to 1 ug of RNA. The CDR3 of TCR beta was amplified by immunoSEQ multiplex PCR across 54 Vbeta and 13 Jbeta. TCRdb re-analysed the immunoSEQ multiplex PCR reads in MiXCR, keeping a single row per CDR3 protein. The table records about 190,000 distinct CDR3 sequences, around 95% of them present only once.

The sequence came from a human donor with Susac syndrome. The chain carries TRBV30 and TRBJ1-2; 7 bases fit TRBD1. What was sequenced was CD4+ T cells from PBMCs. CDR3 bases: TGTGCCTGCCCCACCCGACAGGGCTTAAACTATGGCTACACCTTC. Protein sequence: CACPTRQGLNYGYTF.